This TCR beta chain was sequenced during a study of blood T cell repertoires in COVID-19. Produced via immunoSEQ multiplex PCR; TCRdb's table is partial and in-frame only. Of over 150,000 clones detected, 85% appear once; the ten largest clones hold approximately 7.6%. The receptor comes from a woman older than 75 with COVID-19, enrolled during active disease. Sequenced sample: peripheral blood.

In DNA form, the CDR3 reads TGTGCCAGCAGCCCAGACGGGACACAAAAACGGGACTATGGCTACACCTTC. As protein: CASSPDGTQKRDYGYTF. This chain uses TRBV5-6 with TRBJ1-2; D possibly corresponds to TRBD1 (6 bases). Germline CDR1 reads SGHDT; CDR2 reads YYEEEE. Trimming pared 4 bases from V and 3 bases from J, leaving 22 bases between. The CDR3 contains 17 residues.